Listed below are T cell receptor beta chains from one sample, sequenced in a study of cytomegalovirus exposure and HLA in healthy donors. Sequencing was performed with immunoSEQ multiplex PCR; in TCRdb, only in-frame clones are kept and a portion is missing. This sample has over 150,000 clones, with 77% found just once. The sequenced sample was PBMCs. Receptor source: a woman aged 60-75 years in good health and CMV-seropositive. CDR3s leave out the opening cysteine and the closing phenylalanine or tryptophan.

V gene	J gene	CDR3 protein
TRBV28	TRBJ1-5	ASSFGQFNQPQH
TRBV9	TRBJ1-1	ASGAGNTEAF
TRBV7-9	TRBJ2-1	ASSIGTSGRDEQF
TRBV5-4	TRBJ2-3	ASSLAGGTDTQY
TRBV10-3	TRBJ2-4	AISWEGAKNIQY
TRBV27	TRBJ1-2	ASSSAGNYGYT
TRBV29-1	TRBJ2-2	SVVRGSMNTGELF
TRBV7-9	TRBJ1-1	SSSLGQPAFGSAEAF
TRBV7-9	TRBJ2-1	ASSSNRGSNSYNEQF
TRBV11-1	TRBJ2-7	ASSGGRAYEQY
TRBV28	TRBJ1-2	ASSLQMYGYT
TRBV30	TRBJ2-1	AWSSPLAGGYNEQF
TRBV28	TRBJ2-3	ASSQPGLAVTDTQY
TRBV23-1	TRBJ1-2	ASSPSRGYT
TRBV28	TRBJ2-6	ASGEGHASSGANVLT
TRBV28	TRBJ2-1	ASSLILAGGYNEQF
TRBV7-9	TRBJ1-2	ASSFGQGSYGYT
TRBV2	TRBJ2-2	ASKKAGGSNTGELF
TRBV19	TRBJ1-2	ASSMGRGNT
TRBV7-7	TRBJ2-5	ASGRGGQETQY
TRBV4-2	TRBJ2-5	ASSQASGGEETQY
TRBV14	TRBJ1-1	ASSPGLLGAF
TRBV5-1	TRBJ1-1	ANSFRQGEPEAF
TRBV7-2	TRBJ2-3	ASSYREGTDTQY
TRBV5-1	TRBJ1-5	ASSLGPQGRRNQPQH
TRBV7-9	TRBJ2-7	ASSLDSIYAYEQY
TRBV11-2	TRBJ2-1	ASSLSGTGTYNEQF
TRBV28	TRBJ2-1	AGGQGYNEQF
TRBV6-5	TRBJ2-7	ASSPQTSGISRQY
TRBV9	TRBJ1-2	ASSARQGTNGYT
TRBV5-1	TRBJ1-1	ASSLDQGYTEAF
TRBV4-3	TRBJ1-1	ASRLKPNTEAF
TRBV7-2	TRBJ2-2	ASSSVASGNTGELF
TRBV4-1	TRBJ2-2	ASSQDGLGLAGGPDTGELF
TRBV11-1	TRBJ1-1	ASSKTGDGTEAF
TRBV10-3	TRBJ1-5	AISESGVNQPQH
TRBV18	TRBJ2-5	ASSPRDRAYQETQY
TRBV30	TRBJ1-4	AWSGPLGGKLF
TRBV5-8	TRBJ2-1	ASSLGGQGYEQF
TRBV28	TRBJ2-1	ASSRTSPLNEQF
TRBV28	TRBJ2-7	ASLRTGRYEQY
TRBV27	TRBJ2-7	ASQAIRSGRTYEQY
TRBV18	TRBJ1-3	ASSPRQGFGSGNTIY
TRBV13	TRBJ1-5	ASGLGAVRASPQH
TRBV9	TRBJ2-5	ASSVASSGKETQY
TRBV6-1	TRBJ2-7	ASSENWGREQY
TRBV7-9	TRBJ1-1	ASSFLLMNTEAF
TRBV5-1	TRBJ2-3	ASSLASLTDTQY
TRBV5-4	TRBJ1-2	ASSLAGTPQGYT
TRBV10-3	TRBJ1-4	ATSGTGSEKLF